This entry is about one T cell receptor beta chain. As processed by the authors: Reference gene primer amplification gave estimated nucleated cell counts. Sequenced by immunoSEQ multiplex PCR; TCRdb stores in-frame clones only, minus some. The DNA was the basis for D and trimming; V, J and clone size are from that table. The sample lists roughly 38,000 clones; around four fifths were seen once. These data originate in a study of blood T cell repertoires in COVID-19. Study-level information: Spain, Italy and the United States supplied samples that represented acute and convalescent COVID-19. Sources were T cells, B-cell-depleted T cells, or PBMCs; the material itself was cDNA or gDNA.

This CDR3 is 14 amino acids long. V lost 6 bases and J lost 0, with 8 bases in between. The germline V gene encodes CDR1 MNHEY and CDR2 SMNVEV (reference sequence). The chain recombines TRBV27 with TRBJ1-4; D call uncertain. The receptor's source is a middle-aged man with active COVID-19. The sample was peripheral blood. The CDR3 region is CASSPSATNEKLFF. The CDR3 nucleotides read TGTGCCAGCAGCCCCAGTGCAACTAATGAAAAACTGTTTTTT.